This T cell receptor beta chain is from a study of vaccination and CD4 T cells after COVID-19 (dated by TCRdb to 2021 to 2024). Notes on the research overall: Every convalescent patient had a positive nasal swab PCR test for SARS-CoV-2, with mild disease in roughly ten patients and severe disease in one. Two doses of either the Pfizer-BioNTech BNT162b2 vaccine (n=8) or the Moderna mRNA-1273 vaccine (n=2) were administered to participants. In control cultures, a CEFX viral epitope pool was used as positive control, an HIV-1 Nef peptide pool was used as negative control, or no peptide was added. In approximately eleven COVID-19 convalescent patients and several infection-naive healthy vaccine recipients, the spike-specific CD4+ TCR repertoire before mRNA vaccination was compared with the repertoire after mRNA vaccination. Post-COVID blood samples from convalescent patients were collected a median of roughly 100 days after diagnosis, with a range of roughly 35 to 170 days. The time from the second vaccine dose to post-vaccine blood sampling had a median of roughly 70 days and ranged from roughly 12 to 250 days. Six males and four females were included in the convalescent cohort, with two Hispanic individuals, seven Caucasians, two Asians and one multiracial person represented. The cultures were stimulated with overlapping spike peptide pools from SARS-CoV-2 and from the common cold coronaviruses HCoV-NL63, HCoV-OC43 and HCoV-229E. Results the study describes overall, beyond this receptor: An increase in the median number of SARS-CoV-2-reactive clonotypes from approximately 21 after infection to approximately 41 after vaccination was observed, but the change was not found to be significant. Only a relatively small number of convalescent patients were included in the study, and early timepoints following natural infection were not analyzed. In convalescent patients, nearly all vaccine-specific clones (304 of 307) were found to be mono-reactive for SARS-CoV-2 spike rather than cross-reactive with common cold coronaviruses. Among the post-vaccine SARS-CoV-2-reactive clones in convalescent patients, a median around 90% showed up only after vaccination, which suggests vaccine-specific priming.

The germline V gene encodes CDR1 DFQATT and CDR2 SNEGSKA (reference sequence). Measured from the cysteine to the phenylalanine, the CDR3 is 14 residues long. Only CDR3 DNA remains: 42 bases, in frame from the first base. V is shortened by 0 bases, J by 0 bases, and the region joining them spans 6 bases. The treatment or condition label, as the study defines it: approximately nine-day PBMC culture with coronavirus spike peptide pools or control peptides (ViraFEST assay). The ViraFEST assay was used in the study, in which antigen-specific T cells were expanded with peptide pools and expanded clonotypes were subsequently identified by TCR sequencing. Positive SARS-CoV-2 PCR tests in the convalescent patients dated from March to December 2020, before Alpha, Beta and Delta variants emerged in the United States. More than 1.5 million PBMCs per well were cultured in IMDM with about 5% human AB serum and about 9.2 IU/ml IL-2, plus 10 ug/ml peptide pools. Half of the culture medium was replaced with fresh IL-2-containing medium on days 3 and 7. After less than 12 days of culture, CD4+ T cells were isolated by negative selection using the EasySep CD4+ T cell isolation kit. Ficoll-Paque Plus gradient centrifugation was used to isolate PBMCs from whole blood, and the isolated PBMCs were then either used fresh or cryopreserved at -140C. Each culture condition was generally run in triplicate wells.

The protocol used for the library was PCR. DNA from cultured CD4+ T cells was subjected to TCR sequencing with the Oncomine TCR Beta short-read assay at the Johns Hopkins FTIC core. The QIAamp micro DNA kit was used to extract genomic DNA from the cultured CD4+ T cells. Oncomine TCR Beta libraries from cultured CD4+ T cells were pooled using unique dual indexes and sequenced on an Illumina iSeq 100. The study's processing was this. Non-productive sequences were removed, and CDR3s not starting with C, not ending with F or W, or shorter than 7 amino acids were discarded. Antigen-specific clonotypes were identified using the MANAFEST web application through comparison of peptide-stimulated wells with reference and other culture wells. An FDR below 0.05, an odds ratio above 5, and a productive frequency above 0.1% in at least two of three replicate wells were required for clones to be considered positive. A clonotype was classed as cross-reactive if the clonotype showed significant expansion both in SARS-CoV-2 spike wells and in at least one common cold coronavirus spike condition. Using R version 3.6.1, CDR3 homology was evaluated through Levenshtein distances (stringdist) along with unrooted phylogenetic trees (ape). TCRdb reran the public reads through fastp at Q25 and MiXCR, keeping productive beta chains. Each CDR3 protein gets just one entry, which takes the most common genes and DNA from the rows behind it. TCRdb assigned the V and J calls; the authors' analysis was not used. The sample has under 25,000 distinct CDR3 sequences on record, about half of them singletons. Of the sample, 4% to 4.5% falls within the top ten clones.

This clonotype has more than one count but fewer than ten. Its target antigen remains unknown. No base-level quality is on record; no much larger clone is a single base apart. The sequence derives from a human donor who had recovered from COVID-19. The chain is encoded by TRBV20-1 joined to TRBJ1-5, with no confident D gene call. The material sequenced was CD4+ T cells from blood, cultured in vitro. The DNA is as follows: TGCAGTGCTAGAGACGGGGATAGCAATCAGCCCCAGCATTTT. Translated, it gives CSARDGDSNQPQHF.